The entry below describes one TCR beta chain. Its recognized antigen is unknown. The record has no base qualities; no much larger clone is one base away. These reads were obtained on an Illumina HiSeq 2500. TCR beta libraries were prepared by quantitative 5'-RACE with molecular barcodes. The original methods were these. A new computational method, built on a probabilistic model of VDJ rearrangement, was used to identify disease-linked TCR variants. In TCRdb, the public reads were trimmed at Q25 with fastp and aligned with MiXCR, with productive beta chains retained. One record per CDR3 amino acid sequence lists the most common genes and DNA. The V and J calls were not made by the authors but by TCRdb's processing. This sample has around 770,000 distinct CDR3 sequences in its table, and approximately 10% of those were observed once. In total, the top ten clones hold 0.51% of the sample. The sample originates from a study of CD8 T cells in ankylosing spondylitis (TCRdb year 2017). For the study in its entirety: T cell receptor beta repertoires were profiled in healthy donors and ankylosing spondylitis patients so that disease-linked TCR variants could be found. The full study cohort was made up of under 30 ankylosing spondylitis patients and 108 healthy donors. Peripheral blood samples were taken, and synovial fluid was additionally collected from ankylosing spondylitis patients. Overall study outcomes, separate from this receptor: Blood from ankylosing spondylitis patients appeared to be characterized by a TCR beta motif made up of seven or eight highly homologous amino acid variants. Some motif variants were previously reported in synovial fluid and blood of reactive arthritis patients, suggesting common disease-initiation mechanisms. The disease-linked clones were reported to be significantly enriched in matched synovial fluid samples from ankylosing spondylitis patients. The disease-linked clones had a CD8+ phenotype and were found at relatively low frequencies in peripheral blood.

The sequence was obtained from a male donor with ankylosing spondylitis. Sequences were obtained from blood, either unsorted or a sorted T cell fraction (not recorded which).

The CDR3 protein: CASSQWGRAVDSPLHF. The DNA sequence is as follows: TGTGCCAGCAGCCAATGGGGTAGGGCTGTGGATTCACCCCTCCACTTT. The chain is made from TRBV14 and TRBJ1-6; the D gene assignment is ambiguous. The trim is 2 bases for V and 8 bases for J, with a gap of 16 bases between the germline ends. Taken from the germline V gene, the CDR1 and CDR2 loops are SGHDN and FVKESK. The CDR3 covers 16 residues, taking in both the cysteine and the phenylalanine. Only the CDR3 part of the read is kept: 48 bases, read in frame from the first base.